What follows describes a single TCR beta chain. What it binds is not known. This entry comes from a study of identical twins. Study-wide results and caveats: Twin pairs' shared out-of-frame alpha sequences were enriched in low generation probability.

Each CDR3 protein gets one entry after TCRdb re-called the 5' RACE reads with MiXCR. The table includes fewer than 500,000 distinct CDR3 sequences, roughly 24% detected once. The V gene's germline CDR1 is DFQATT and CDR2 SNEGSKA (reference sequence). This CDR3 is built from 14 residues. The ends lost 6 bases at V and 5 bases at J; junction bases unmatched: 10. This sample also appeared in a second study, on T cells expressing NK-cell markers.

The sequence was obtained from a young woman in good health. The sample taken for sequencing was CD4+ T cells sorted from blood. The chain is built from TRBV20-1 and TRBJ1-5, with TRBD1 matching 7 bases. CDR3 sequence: CSARDRLGHQPQHF. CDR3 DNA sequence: TGCAGTGCAAGGGACAGACTAGGTCATCAGCCCCAGCATTTT.